The source of this T cell receptor (beta chain) is a study of T cell changes during pregnancy in multiple sclerosis. This CDR3 spans 14 amino acids. Trimming cost V 0 bases and J 5 bases, with 11 bases left between them. Germline CDR1 reads SGHRS; CDR2 reads YFSETQ. Here immunoSEQ multiplex PCR was the method, and the copy in TCRdb shows in-frame clones only, minus some. The table shows about 38,000 clones, with 90% occurring only once. The J gene is TRBJ2-5, the V gene TRBV5-1; D might be TRBD2 (5 bases). The specimen was CD4+ T cells from peripheral blood mononuclear cells, collected in the second trimester of pregnancy. This TCR came from a female donor with multiple sclerosis, enrolled in a pregnancy study. For the CDR3, the DNA is TGCGCCAGCAGCTTGGGGGGTTTAGCGGAGACCCAGTACTTC. Translation gives CASSLGGLAETQYF.